This T cell receptor (beta chain) appears in the sequencing data of a study of blood T cell repertoires in COVID-19. CDR3 length: 15 residues. CDR1 is KGHSH, CDR2 LQKENI, per germline. The V segment lost 4 bases and the J segment 4 bases; nucleotides outside the gene matches: 6. Using immunoSEQ multiplex PCR, the repertoire was profiled, and TCRdb retains in-frame clones only, with some absent. The data contain tens of thousands of clones, about 79% of them singletons. The receptor was isolated from a woman aged 45-59 years with acute or convalescent COVID-19. Specimen: peripheral blood. The rearrangement links TRBV18 to TRBJ2-7; 11 nucleotides line up with TRBD1. CDR3 sequence reads: CASSHGQGARYEQYF. The CDR3 bases are TGTGCCAGCTCACACGGACAGGGGGCAAGGTACGAGCAGTACTTC.